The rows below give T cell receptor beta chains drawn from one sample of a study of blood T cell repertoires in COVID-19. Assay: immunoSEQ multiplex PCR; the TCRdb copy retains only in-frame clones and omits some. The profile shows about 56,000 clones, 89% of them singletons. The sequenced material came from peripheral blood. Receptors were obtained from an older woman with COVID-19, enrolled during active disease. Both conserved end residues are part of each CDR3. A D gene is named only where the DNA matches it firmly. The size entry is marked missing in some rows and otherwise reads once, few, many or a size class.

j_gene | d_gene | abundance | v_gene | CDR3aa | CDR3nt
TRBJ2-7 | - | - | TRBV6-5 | CASSYSGHLSYEQYF | TGTGCCAGCAGTTACTCGGGACACCTCTCCTACGAGCAGTACTTC
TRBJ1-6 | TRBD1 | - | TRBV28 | CASSLFDDRDTYNSPLHF | TGTGCCAGCAGTTTATTCGACGACAGGGACACCTATAATTCACCCCTCCACTTT
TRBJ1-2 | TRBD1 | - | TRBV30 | CAWTRTGDGYTF | TGTGCCTGGACCAGGACAGGAGATGGCTACACCTTC
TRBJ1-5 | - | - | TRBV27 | CASSAGVSNQPQHF | TGTGCCAGCAGCGCAGGGGTAAGCAATCAGCCCCAGCATTTT
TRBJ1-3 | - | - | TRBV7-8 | CASSSGGTGNTIYF | TGTGCCAGCAGCTCGGGGGGAACTGGAAACACCATATATTTT
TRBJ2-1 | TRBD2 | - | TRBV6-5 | CASTPGGANEQFF | TGTGCCAGCACCCCGGGGGGGGCGAATGAGCAGTTCTTC
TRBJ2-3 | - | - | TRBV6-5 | CASREPSTDTQYF | TGTGCCAGCCGAGAACCTTCCACAGATACGCAGTATTTT
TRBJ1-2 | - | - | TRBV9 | CASSVQQGEGYTF | TGTGCCAGCAGCGTCCAACAGGGAGAGGGCTACACCTTC
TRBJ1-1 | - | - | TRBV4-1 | CASSAYWGGTEAFF | TGCGCCAGCAGCGCGTATTGGGGGGGCACTGAAGCTTTCTTT
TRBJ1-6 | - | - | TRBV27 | CASSSIRSPLHF | TGTGCCAGCAGCTCGATCAGGTCACCCCTCCACTTT
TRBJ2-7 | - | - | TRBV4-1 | CASSQAGVGQRHYEQYF | TGCGCCAGCAGCCAAGCGGGGGTTGGGCAGCGACACTACGAGCAGTACTTC
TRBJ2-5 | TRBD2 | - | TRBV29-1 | CSAQRLAGGLYF | TGCAGCGCCCAACGACTAGCTGGAGGGTTGTACTTC
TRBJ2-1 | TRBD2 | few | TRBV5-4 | CASTKRGVAGRTYNEQFF | TGTGCCAGCACCAAGAGAGGGGTAGCGGGAAGGACCTACAATGAGCAGTTCTTC
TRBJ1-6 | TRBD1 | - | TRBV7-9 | CASRLQGANSPLHF | TGTGCCAGCAGACTGCAGGGGGCTAATTCACCCCTCCACTTT
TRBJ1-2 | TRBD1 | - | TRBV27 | CASSGTENYGYTF | TGTGCCAGCAGTGGGACAGAAAACTATGGCTACACCTTC
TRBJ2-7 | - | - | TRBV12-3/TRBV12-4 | CASRDTWGYEQYF | TGTGCCAGCCGGGACACCTGGGGCTACGAGCAGTACTTC
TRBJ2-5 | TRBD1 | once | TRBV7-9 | CASSLEDRAQYF | TGTGCCAGCAGCTTAGAGGACAGGGCCCAGTACTTC
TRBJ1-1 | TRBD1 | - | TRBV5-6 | CASSRPGWQGGTEAFF | TGTGCCAGCAGTCGCCCGGGATGGCAGGGGGGCACTGAAGCTTTCTTT
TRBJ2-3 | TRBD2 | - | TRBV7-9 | CASSTSGGRDTQYF | TGTGCCAGCAGCACTAGCGGGGGGCGGGATACGCAGTATTTT
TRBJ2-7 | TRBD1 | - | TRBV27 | CASRTGADYEQYF | TGTGCCAGCCGGACAGGGGCGGACTACGAGCAGTACTTC
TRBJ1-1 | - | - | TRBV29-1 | CSADRGLEAFF | TGCAGCGCTGATCGGGGGTTAGAAGCTTTCTTT
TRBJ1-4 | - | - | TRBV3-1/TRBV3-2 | CASSQALRTETVF | TGTGCCAGCAGCCAAGCCCTTCGGACAGAAACAGTTTTT
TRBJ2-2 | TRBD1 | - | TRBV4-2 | CASSQATGANTGELFF | TGTGCCAGCAGCCAAGCAACAGGGGCGAACACCGGGGAGCTGTTTTTT
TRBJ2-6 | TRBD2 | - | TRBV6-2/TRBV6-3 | CASSWWTSSISGANVLTF | TGTGCCAGCAGTTGGTGGACTAGCTCAATCTCTGGGGCCAACGTCCTGACTTTC
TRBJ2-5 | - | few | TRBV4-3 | CASSQDVTGPETQYF | TGCGCCAGCAGCCAGGACGTAACAGGGCCAGAGACCCAGTACTTC
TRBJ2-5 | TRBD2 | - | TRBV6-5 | CASSPTSWQETQYF | TGTGCCAGCAGTCCGACTAGCTGGCAAGAGACCCAGTACTTC
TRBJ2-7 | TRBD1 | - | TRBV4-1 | CASSQGGDRVYEQYF | TGCGCCAGCAGCCAAGGCGGGGACAGGGTCTACGAGCAGTACTTC
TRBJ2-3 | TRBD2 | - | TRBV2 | CASSAGVAGGTDTQYF | TGTGCCAGCAGTGCTGGGGTAGCGGGTGGGACGGATACGCAGTATTTT
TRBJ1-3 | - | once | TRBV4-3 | CASSQDWGGSGNTIYF | TGCGCCAGCAGCCAAGATTGGGGCGGCTCTGGAAACACCATATATTTT
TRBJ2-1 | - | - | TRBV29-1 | CSVEGQGGYNEQFF | TGCAGCGTCGAGGGCCAAGGGGGTTACAATGAGCAGTTCTTC
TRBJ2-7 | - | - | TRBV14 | CASSQVLYRDEQYF | TGTGCCAGCAGCCAAGTACTCTACCGGGACGAGCAGTACTTC
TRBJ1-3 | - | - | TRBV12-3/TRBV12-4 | CASSSEVGNTIYF | TGTGCCAGCAGCTCTGAGGTGGGAAACACCATATATTTT
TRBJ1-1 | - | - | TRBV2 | CASSESTTVNTEAFF | TGTGCCAGCAGTGAGAGTACCACAGTTAACACTGAAGCTTTCTTT
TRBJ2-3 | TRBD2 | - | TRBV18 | CASSPSLAGGTDTQYF | TGTGCCAGCTCACCAAGCCTAGCGGGGGGCACAGATACGCAGTATTTT
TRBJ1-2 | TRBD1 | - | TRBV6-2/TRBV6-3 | CASSYSVQGGSYGYTF | TGTGCCAGCAGTTACTCGGTGCAGGGGGGTTCGTATGGCTACACCTTC
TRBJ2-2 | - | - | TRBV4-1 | CASSSSGTLPNTGELFF | TGCGCCAGCAGTTCAAGTGGGACTCTGCCGAACACCGGGGAGCTGTTTTTT
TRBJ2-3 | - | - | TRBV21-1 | CASSTKTDLTTDTQYF | TGTGCCAGCAGCACAAAAACAGATCTAACCACAGATACGCAGTATTTT